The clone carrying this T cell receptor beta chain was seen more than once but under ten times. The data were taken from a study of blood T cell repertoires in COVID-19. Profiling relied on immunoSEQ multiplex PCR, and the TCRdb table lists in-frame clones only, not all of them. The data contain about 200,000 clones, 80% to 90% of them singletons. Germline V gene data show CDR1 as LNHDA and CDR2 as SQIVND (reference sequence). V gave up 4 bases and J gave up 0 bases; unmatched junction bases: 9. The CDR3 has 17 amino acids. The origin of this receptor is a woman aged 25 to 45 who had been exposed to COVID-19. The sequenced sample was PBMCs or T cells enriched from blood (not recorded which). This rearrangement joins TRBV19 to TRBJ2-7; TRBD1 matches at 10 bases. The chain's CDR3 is CASSTYRGQGYSYEQYF. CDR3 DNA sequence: TGTGCCAGTAGTACCTACCGGGGACAGGGGTACTCCTACGAGCAGTACTTC.